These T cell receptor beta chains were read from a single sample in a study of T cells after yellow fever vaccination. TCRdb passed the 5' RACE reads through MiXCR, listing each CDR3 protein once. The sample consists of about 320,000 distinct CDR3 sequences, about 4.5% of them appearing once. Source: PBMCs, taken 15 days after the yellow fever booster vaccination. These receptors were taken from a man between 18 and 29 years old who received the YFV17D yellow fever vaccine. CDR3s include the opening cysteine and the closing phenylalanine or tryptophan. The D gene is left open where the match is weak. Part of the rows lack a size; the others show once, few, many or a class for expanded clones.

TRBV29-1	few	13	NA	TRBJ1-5	TGCAGCGTTGACGGGGGAAGCAATCAGCCCCAGCATTTT	CSVDGGSNQPQHF
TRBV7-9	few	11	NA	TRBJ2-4	TGTGCCAGCAGCTTAGGTGCGGATCAACACTTC	CASSLGADQHF
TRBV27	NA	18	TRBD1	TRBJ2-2	TGTGCCAGCAGTACCCTTGGGACAGGGGGCTTTAACACCGGGGAGCTGTTTTTT	CASSTLGTGGFNTGELFF
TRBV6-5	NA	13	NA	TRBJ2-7	TGTGCCAGCAGCTACAGGGAGGGTTACGAGCAGTACTTC	CASSYREGYEQYF
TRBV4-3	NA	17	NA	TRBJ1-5	TGCGCCAGCAGCCAAGAGGCAGGGGCGCGAGGCAATCAGCCCCAGCATTTT	CASSQEAGARGNQPQHF
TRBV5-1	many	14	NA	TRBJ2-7	TGCGCCAGCAGCTCGACCGGGACGCCATACGAGCAGTACTTC	CASSSTGTPYEQYF
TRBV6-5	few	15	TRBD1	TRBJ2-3	TGTGCCAGCAGTCGACAGGGGTCAATCCCAGATACGCAGTATTTT	CASSRQGSIPDTQYF
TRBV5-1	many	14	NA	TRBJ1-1	TGCGCCAGCAGCTTGAGCCAAGGTGGGGCTGAAGCTTTCTTT	CASSLSQGGAEAFF
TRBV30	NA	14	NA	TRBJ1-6	TGTGCCTGCTCGTTGCGCTACTATAATTCACCCCTCCACTTT	CACSLRYYNSPLHF
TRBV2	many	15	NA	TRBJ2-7	TGTGCCAGCAGTGAAGAGGGGGGCGACCGCTACGAGCAGTACTTC	CASSEEGGDRYEQYF
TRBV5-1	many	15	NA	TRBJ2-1	TGCGCCAGCAGCTTCACACCACAGGAATCCAATGAGCAGTTCTTC	CASSFTPQESNEQFF
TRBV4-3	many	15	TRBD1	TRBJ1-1	TGCGCCAGCAGCCAAAGGGGGACAGGGAACACTGAAGCTTTCTTT	CASSQRGTGNTEAFF
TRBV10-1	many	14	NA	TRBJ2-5	TGCGCCAGCAGTCCGGGACATTCCTACGAGACCCAGTACTTC	CASSPGHSYETQYF
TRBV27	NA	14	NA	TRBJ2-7	TGTGCCAGCAGTTTCCCTTCAAAAATCTACGAGCAGTACTTC	CASSFPSKIYEQYF
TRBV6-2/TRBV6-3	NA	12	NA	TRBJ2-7	TGTGCCAGCAGGGGGCCTACAGGAATTTTGCACTTC	CASRGPTGILHF
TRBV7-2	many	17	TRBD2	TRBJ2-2	TGTGCCAGCAGTCGTTTAGCGGGGGGGCCCGCCGCCGGGGAGCTGTTTTTT	CASSRLAGGPAAGELFF
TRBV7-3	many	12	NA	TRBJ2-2	TGTGCCAGCAACGATAAAGCGGGGGAGCTGTTTTTT	CASNDKAGELFF
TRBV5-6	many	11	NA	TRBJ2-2	TGTGCCAGCAGTCTTTACGGGGAGCTGTTTTTT	CASSLYGELFF
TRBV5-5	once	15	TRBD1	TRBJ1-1	TGTGCCAGCAGCTTGTGGGGACAGGGTAACACTGAAGCTTTCTTT	CASSLWGQGNTEAFF
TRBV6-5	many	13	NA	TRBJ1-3	TGTGCCAGCAGCCTCTTCCGAGGGAACACCATATATTTT	CASSLFRGNTIYF
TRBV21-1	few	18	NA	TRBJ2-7	TGTGCCAGCAGCAAAGGGGACAGGACTGATGCGGGTCCTTCCGAGCAGTACTTC	CASSKGDRTDAGPSEQYF
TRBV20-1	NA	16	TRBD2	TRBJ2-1	TGCAGTGCTTCCCATTCCAGCGGGGGGGCCTACAATGAGCAGTTCTTC	CSASHSSGGAYNEQFF
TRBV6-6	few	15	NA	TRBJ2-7	TGTGCCAGCAGTTACTCCTACACGGGGACCTACGAGCAGTACTTC	CASSYSYTGTYEQYF
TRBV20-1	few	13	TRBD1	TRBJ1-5	TGCAGTGCTCACGGACAGGGGGATCAGCCCCAGCATTTT	CSAHGQGDQPQHF
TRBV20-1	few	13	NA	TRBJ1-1	TGCAGTGTTTCTCGGCAGAGTAGAACTGAAGCTTTCTTT	CSVSRQSRTEAFF
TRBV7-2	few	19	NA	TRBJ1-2	TGTGCCAGCAGCGTAGGCGCCCTGCGGGGCCAGAGAGCCGCCTATGGCTACACCTTC	CASSVGALRGQRAAYGYTF
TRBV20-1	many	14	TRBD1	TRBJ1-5	TGCAGTGCTAGGAACCAGGGGGAGGATCAGCCCCAGCATTTT	CSARNQGEDQPQHF
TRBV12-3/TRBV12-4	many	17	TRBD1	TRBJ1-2	TGTGCCAGCAGGGTACTCCCGGGACAGGGGGCTAACTATGGCTACACCTTC	CASRVLPGQGANYGYTF
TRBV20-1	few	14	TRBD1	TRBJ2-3	TGCAGTGCCCCACAGGGGGCTCGTCCAGATACGCAGTATTTT	CSAPQGARPDTQYF
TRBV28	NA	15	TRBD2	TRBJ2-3	TGTGCCAGCAGTTTGGGGGGGGGGTCTAGCCCCACCAGGTATTTT	CASSLGGGSSPTRYF
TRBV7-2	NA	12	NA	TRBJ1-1	TGTGCCAGCAGCTTAGTGGGGGGAAGAGCTTTCTTT	CASSLVGGRAFF
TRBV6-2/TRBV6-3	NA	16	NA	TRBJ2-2	TGTGCCAGCAGTTACTCGCAGGAAACGAACACCGGGGAGCTGTTTTTT	CASSYSQETNTGELFF
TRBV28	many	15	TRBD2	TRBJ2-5	TGTGCCAGCAGTCGGAGCGGGGGGGCGAGGGAGACCCAGTACTTC	CASSRSGGARETQYF
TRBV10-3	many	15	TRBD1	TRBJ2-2	TGTGCCATCAGTCTACAGGGGGCTGGAACCGGGGAGCTGTTTTTT	CAISLQGAGTGELFF
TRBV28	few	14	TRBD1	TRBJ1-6	TGTGCCAGCAGCCCAGGGGGCGCGGAATCACCCCTCCACTTT	CASSPGGAESPLHF
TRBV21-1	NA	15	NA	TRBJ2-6	TGTGCCAGGTCACCGGCCAACTCTGGGGCCAACGTCCTGACTTTC	CARSPANSGANVLTF
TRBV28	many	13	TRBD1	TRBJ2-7	TGTGCCAGCAGTGGGGGACAGAACTACGAGCAGTACTTC	CASSGGQNYEQYF
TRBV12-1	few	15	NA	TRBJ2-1	TGTGCCAGCAGCCCGGGACTAGAAAGAAACAATGAGCAGTTCTTC	CASSPGLERNNEQFF
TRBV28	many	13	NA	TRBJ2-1	TGTGCCAGCAGGCTCCAATCCTACAATGAGCAGTTCTTC	CASRLQSYNEQFF
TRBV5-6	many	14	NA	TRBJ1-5	TGTGCCAGCAGCTTGGGGAGGGGATCCCAGCCCCAGCATTTT	CASSLGRGSQPQHF
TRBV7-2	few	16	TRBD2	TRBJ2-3	TGTGCCAGCAGCGTCACTAGCGGGGGGGCCGTAGATACGCAGTATTTT	CASSVTSGGAVDTQYF
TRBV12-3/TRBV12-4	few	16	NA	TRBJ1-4	TGTGCCAGCAGCCGAAACCCCCCAGGGTGGAGTGAAAAACTGTTTTTT	CASSRNPPGWSEKLFF
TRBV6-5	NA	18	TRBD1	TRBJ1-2	TGTGCCAGCAGTTGCCGCCGGGACAGGGAAGAATGTGGAATTGGCTACACCTTC	CASSCRRDREECGIGYTF
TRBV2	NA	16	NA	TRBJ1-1	TGTGCCAGCAGTGCGGTCGATACAGCCCTGAACACTGAAGCTTTCTTT	CASSAVDTALNTEAFF
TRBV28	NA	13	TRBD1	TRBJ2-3	TGTGCCGTCAGGGGGCACCGCACAGATACGCAGTATTTT	CAVRGHRTDTQYF
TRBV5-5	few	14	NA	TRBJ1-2	TGTGCCAGCAGCTCGCTCGCGGGGGGTTATGGCTACACCTTC	CASSSLAGGYGYTF
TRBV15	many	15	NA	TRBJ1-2	TGTGCCACCAGCAGAGATCTTCAGGGTTCGAATGGCTACACCTTC	CATSRDLQGSNGYTF
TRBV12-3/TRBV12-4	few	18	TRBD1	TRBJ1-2	TGTGCCAGCAGTTTAGATCGAGGGGGACAGGGACAGAACTATGGCTACACCTTC	CASSLDRGGQGQNYGYTF
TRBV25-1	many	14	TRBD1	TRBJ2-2	TGTGCCAGCTCCCGGGACAGGGCCACCGGGGAGCTGTTTTTT	CASSRDRATGELFF
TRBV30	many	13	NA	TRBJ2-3	TGTGCCTGGAGTCCCAACGCTGGGGATACGCAGTATTTT	CAWSPNAGDTQYF
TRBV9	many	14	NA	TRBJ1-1	TGTGCCAGCAGCGGGTACAAAGCAGGGGCCACAGCTTTCTTT	CASSGYKAGATAFF
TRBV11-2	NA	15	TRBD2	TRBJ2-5	TGTGCCAGCAGCTTAGGATATGGGACTAAAGAGACCCAGTACTTC	CASSLGYGTKETQYF
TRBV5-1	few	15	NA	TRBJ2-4	TGCGCCAGCAGCCCTCGTGACGGAGCTAGAAACATTCAGTACTTC	CASSPRDGARNIQYF
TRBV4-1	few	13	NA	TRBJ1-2	TGCGCCAGTCGCGGACCCGGCGTAACTGGCTACACCTTC	CASRGPGVTGYTF
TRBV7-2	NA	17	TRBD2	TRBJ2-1	TGTGCCAGCAGCTTGGTCTCTCGGGGACTAGCTGACAATGAGCAGTTCTTC	CASSLVSRGLADNEQFF
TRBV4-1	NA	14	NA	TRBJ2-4	TGCGCCAGCAGCTCCTCGATGGCCAAAAACATTCAGTACTTC	CASSSSMAKNIQYF
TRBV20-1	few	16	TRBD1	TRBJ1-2	TGCAGTGCTAGAGACACAATAACCCCCGGACAGGGAGGCTACACCTTC	CSARDTITPGQGGYTF
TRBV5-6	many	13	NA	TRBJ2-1	TGTGCCAGCACCCCGGTCAACTACAATGAGCAGTTCTTC	CASTPVNYNEQFF